Each of the 17 T cell receptor beta chains below was sequenced from the same sample in a study of blood T cell repertoires in COVID-19. TCRdb's table, derived via immunoSEQ multiplex PCR, lists solely in-frame clones and lacks some. Of some 86,000 clones listed, around 85% are singletons. Source material: peripheral blood. The receptors were sampled from a woman aged 65 to 85 with acute or convalescent COVID-19.

The chain is built from TRBV4-2 and TRBJ1-3; 9 bases are shared with TRBD1. This CDR3 has 15 residues. Germline V lookup: CDR1 LGHNA, CDR2 YNFKEQ. Trimming removed 4 bases from V and 2 bases from J; junction bases left unmatched: 3. The CDR3 DNA follows: TGTGCCAGCAGCCGCGGGACAGGGCCTGGAAACACCATATATTTT. Translated: CASSRGTGPGNTIYF.

The rearrangement uses TRBV28 and TRBJ1-2; 9 bases line up with TRBD1. Per the germline V gene, CDR1 is MDHEN and CDR2 is SYDVKM. This CDR3 contains 15 residues. V lost 6 bases to trimming and J lost 7 bases; unmatched junction nucleotides: 12. CDR3 bases: TGTGCCAGCAGCCCGAGGGGACAGGGAGTAGTTGGCTACACCTTC. Protein product: CASSPRGQGVVGYTF.

This clone was seen only once. V usage is TRBV10-1 and J usage is TRBJ2-7; 9 bases match TRBD2. This CDR3 spans 14 amino acids. Looked up from germline, CDR1 is WNHNN and CDR2 is SYGVQD (reference sequence). Trimming cost V 7 bases and J 0 bases; bases outside gene matches: 4. CDR3 in amino acids: CASKTSGPSYEQYV. The CDR3 nucleotides read TGCGCCAGCAAAACTAGCGGGCCCTCCTACGAGCAGTACGTC.

The chain couples TRBV2 to TRBJ1-1; 7 bases align to TRBD1. CDR1 and CDR2 from the germline V gene are SNHLY and FYNNEI. With 5 bases clipped from V and 3 bases from J, the junction kept 6 bases outside the gene matches. The CDR3 totals 14 residues. For the CDR3, the DNA is TGTGCCAGCAGTAACTTACAGGGGTACACTGAAGCTTTCTTT. It codes for CASSNLQGYTEAFF.

This clone was recorded only once. The chain is built from TRBV7-9 and TRBJ2-5; 8 bases fit TRBD2. The ends lost 2 bases at V and 1 base at J; junction bases unmatched: 3. CDR3 size: 15 residues. Looked up from germline, CDR1 is SEHNR and CDR2 is FQNEAQ (reference sequence). The CDR3 DNA sequence: TGTGCCAGCAGCTTAATAAGCGGGAGCCAAGAGACCCAGTACTTC. Its protein product is CASSLISGSQETQYF.

J is TRBJ2-2 and V is TRBV10-1, with 12 nucleotides matching TRBD2. Germline-derived CDR1 and CDR2 are WNHNN and SYGVQD (reference sequence). This CDR3 is built from 17 residues. The ends lost 6 bases at V and 0 bases at J; junction bases unmatched: 5. This CDR3 is CASSTGLAGANTGELFF. For the CDR3, the DNA is TGCGCCAGCAGCACGGGACTAGCGGGTGCGAACACCGGGGAGCTGTTTTTT.

The V gene is TRBV11-2, the J gene TRBJ2-7; 8 bases agree with TRBD2. CDR3 length: 14 residues. Trimming took 3 bases from V and 2 from J; bases not matched to a gene: 3. Germline CDR1 reads SGHAT; CDR2 reads FQNNGV. Here the CDR3 reads CASSFGGAPYEQYV. Written as DNA, the CDR3 is TGTGCCAGCAGCTTCGGGGGGGCCCCCTACGAGCAGTACGTC.

V gene TRBV6-5 combines with J gene TRBJ2-3; 7 nucleotides agree with TRBD1. There are 15 residues in the CDR3. Germline V CDR1 and CDR2: MNHEY, SVGAGI. The V segment lost 6 bases and the J segment 2 bases; nucleotides outside the gene matches: 8. CDR3 DNA sequence: TGTGCCAGCAGAGCAGGGGGTCCCCCCACAGATACGCAGTATTTT. Its translation is CASRAGGPPTDTQYF.

V and J are TRBV9 and TRBJ2-2, with 9 nucleotides matching TRBD1. This CDR3 has 17 amino acids. V gave up 1 base and J gave up 1 base; unmatched junction bases: 5. The germline gives CDR1 SGDLS, CDR2 YYNGEE. CDR3: CASSVFWTGENTGELFF. The CDR3 DNA is TGTGCCAGCAGCGTATTTTGGACAGGGGAGAACACCGGGGAGCTGTTTTTT.

This clone was detected only once. V is TRBV12-3 or TRBV12-4 and J is TRBJ2-1; a possible D gene is TRBD1 (6 bases). Trimming stripped 5 bases from V and 9 bases from J, with 14 bases between. The CDR3 has 13 amino acids. As DNA, the CDR3 is TGTGCCAGCAGTAAGCAACAGGGAAGTGAGCAGTTCTTC. Amino acids: CASSKQQGSEQFF.

This clone was seen at least ten times. This chain links TRBV5-1 with TRBJ1-1; no clear D. The germline V gene encodes CDR1 SGHRS and CDR2 YFSETQ. Trimming stripped 2 bases from V and 4 bases from J, with 9 bases between. This CDR3 spans 13 amino acids. In DNA form, the CDR3 reads TGCGCCAGCAGCTTCGGGTCCGCCACTGAAGCTTTCTTT. Amino acid sequence: CASSFGSATEAFF.

This chain uses TRBV18 with TRBJ2-2; TRBD1 matches 7 bases. Per germline, CDR1 KGHSH and CDR2 LQKENI. The CDR3 sequence is 15 residues long. The junction had 5 bases not matched to a gene; V was cut back by 6 bases and J by 1 base. The CDR3: CASSQTGKNTGELFF. For the CDR3, the DNA is TGTGCCAGCTCCCAGACAGGGAAGAACACCGGGGAGCTGTTTTTT. Combining the CDR3 with reference TRBV18 and TRBJ2-2 gives the whole variable domain NAGVMQNPRHLVRRRGQEARLRCSPMKGHSHVYWYRQLPEEGLKFMVYLQKENIIDESGMPKERFSAEFPKEGPSILRIQQVVRGDSAAYFCASSQTGKNTGELFFGEGSRLTVL.

This sequence joins TRBV14 and TRBJ1-2; D call uncertain. The germline V and J ends were trimmed by 0 bases and 9 bases, with 14 bases remaining between them. The CDR3 has 14 amino acids. Germline-derived CDR1 and CDR2 are SGHDN and FVKESK. The CDR3 reads CASSQEPGYPSYTF. DNA of the CDR3: TGTGCCAGCAGCCAAGAACCGGGATATCCAAGCTACACCTTC.

The J gene is TRBJ2-3, the V gene TRBV19, with 9 nucleotides matching TRBD2. The CDR3 length is 15 residues. Trimming at V came to 2 bases and at J to 3 bases, leaving 3 bases not matched to a gene. The germline gives CDR1 LNHDA, CDR2 SQIVND (reference sequence). The CDR3 coding sequence is TGTGCCAGTAGTATATTGGGACTAGCAACAGATACGCAGTATTTT. Amino acids: CASSILGLATDTQYF.

The chain couples TRBV6-5 to TRBJ1-6, with D maybe TRBD1 (5 bases). V was pared by 6 bases and J by 9 bases, with 18 bases between. This CDR3 contains 15 residues. Germline V CDR1 and CDR2: MNHEY, SVGAGI. CDR3 sequence (DNA): TGTGCCAGCAGCCTAGACAGACGCTTAAGTTCACCCCTCCACTTT. Protein sequence: CASSLDRRLSSPLHF.

The rearrangement joins TRBV5-1 to TRBJ2-3; TRBD2 matches 7 bases. This CDR3 region has 16 residues. Per germline, CDR1 SGHRS and CDR2 YFSETQ. V shed 0 bases, J shed 3 bases, and the junction held 7 bases outside the gene matches. CDR3 in amino acids: CASSLGPGGGTDTQYF. The CDR3 nucleotides are TGCGCCAGCAGCTTGGGACCGGGCGGGGGAACAGATACGCAGTATTTT.

The chain uses TRBV15 and TRBJ2-7, with D perhaps matching TRBD2 (5 bases). Germline V gene sequence: CDR1 LNHNV, CDR2 YYDKDF (reference sequence). Between the trimmed V and J ends, which lost 10 bases and 0 bases, there was a span of 13 bases. The CDR3 consists of 13 residues. In DNA, the CDR3 is TGTGCCATTTTCCGGGGAAACTCCTACGAGCAGTACGTC. Translating it yields CAIFRGNSYEQYV.